This passage covers 8 T cell receptor beta chains from one sample sequenced in a study of shared clonotypes between healthy human individuals. Assay: immunoSEQ multiplex PCR; the TCRdb copy retains only in-frame clones and omits some. The table has some 1,100,000 clones, about 84% seen once; the top ten hold approximately 0.5%. Sequencing used memory CD4+ T cells from PBMCs. As for subset: CD45RA-negative fraction. The receptors come from a man in his late teens or twenties in good health. Some clones in this sample may be carry-over from other donors' samples.

The gene calls are TRBV6-5 and TRBJ1-2; TRBD1 might be the D (5 bases). Germline CDR1 and CDR2: MNHEY and SVGAGI. Trimming removed 4 bases from V and 3 bases from J, with 18 bases in between. The CDR3 is 16 amino acids. The CDR3 DNA is TGTGCCAGCAGTTCCCCCCGGGACGTTCAACACTATGGCTACACCTTC. This sequence encodes CASSSPRDVQHYGYTF.

Concerning this clone: Distinct nucleotide sequences in the sample also encode this CDR3. The J gene is TRBJ2-5, the V gene TRBV18; tentatively, D is TRBD2 (6 bases). V lost 6 bases, J lost 3 bases, and 11 bases lay in between. This CDR3 is 13 amino acids long. Looked up from germline, CDR1 is KGHSH and CDR2 is LQKENI. As DNA, the CDR3 is TGTGCCAGCTCGCCGGGACTCGAAGAGACCCAGTACTTC. It yields the protein CASSPGLEETQYF. The full variable domain, completed using reference TRBV18 and TRBJ2-5, is NAGVMQNPRHLVRRRGQEARLRCSPMKGHSHVYWYRQLPEEGLKFMVYLQKENIIDESGMPKERFSAEFPKEGPSILRIQQVVRGDSAAYFCASSPGLEETQYFGPGTRLLVL.

The genes are TRBV4-1 and TRBJ1-2; 9 bases fit TRBD1. The germline V gene has CDR1 MGHRA and CDR2 YSYEKL. CDR3 size: 14 residues. Unmatched junction bases numbered 3, after V lost 4 bases and J lost 3 bases. This CDR3 reads CASSRGDRDYGYTF. The CDR3 DNA sequence: TGCGCCAGCAGCCGCGGGGACAGGGACTATGGCTACACCTTC.

This clone was picked up one time. V and J are TRBV11-2 and TRBJ1-3; D remains ambiguous. There are 15 residues in the CDR3. The V end lost 0 bases, the J end lost 2 bases, and 8 bases lay between the germline ends. Per germline, CDR1 SGHAT and CDR2 FQNNGV. The CDR3 bases are TGTGCCAGCAGCTTAGAGCCCATGGCTGGAAACACCATATATTTT. Protein sequence: CASSLEPMAGNTIYF.

This clone appeared once. Different DNA sequences within this sample yield the same CDR3. The chain couples TRBV2 to TRBJ2-1; a weak D match, TRBD1 (5 bases). Germline lookup yields CDR1 SNHLY and CDR2 FYNNEI. The CDR3 runs to 13 residues. The ends were cut back, 4 bases at V and 3 bases at J, with 7 bases in the middle. The CDR3 protein is CASSGTLYNEQFF. As DNA, the CDR3 is TGTGCCAGCAGTGGGACACTCTACAATGAGCAGTTCTTC.

The chain couples TRBV29-1 to TRBJ2-1, with D perhaps matching TRBD1 or TRBD2 (5 bases each). The ends were cut back, 3 bases at V and 9 bases at J, with 18 bases in the middle. Germline CDR1 is SQVTM and CDR2 is ANQGSEA. The CDR3 is 14 amino acids. The CDR3 DNA reads TGCAGCGTTGAGAGGGACGGACCCCGCGGTGAGCAGTTCTTC. Its translation is CSVERDGPRGEQFF.

The gene calls are TRBV10-3 and TRBJ1-1, with D uncertain. The CDR3 runs to 13 residues. The V gene lost 7 bases and the J gene lost 1 base, with 10 bases spanning the gap. In germline, CDR1 is ENHRY, CDR2 SYGVKD. CDR3 sequence: CAITEGRNTEAFF. CDR3 nucleotides: TGTGCCATCACTGAAGGGCGGAACACTGAAGCTTTCTTT.

The J gene is TRBJ2-5, the V gene TRBV2; 9 bases are a match to TRBD2. This CDR3 region has 14 residues. V lost 7 bases, J lost 3 bases, and 6 bases stayed unmatched. Germline CDR1 is SNHLY and CDR2 is FYNNEI. The CDR3 region has the DNA TGTGCCAGCAATTCCCGACTAGCGGAAGAGACCCAGTACTTC. This encodes CASNSRLAEETQYF.